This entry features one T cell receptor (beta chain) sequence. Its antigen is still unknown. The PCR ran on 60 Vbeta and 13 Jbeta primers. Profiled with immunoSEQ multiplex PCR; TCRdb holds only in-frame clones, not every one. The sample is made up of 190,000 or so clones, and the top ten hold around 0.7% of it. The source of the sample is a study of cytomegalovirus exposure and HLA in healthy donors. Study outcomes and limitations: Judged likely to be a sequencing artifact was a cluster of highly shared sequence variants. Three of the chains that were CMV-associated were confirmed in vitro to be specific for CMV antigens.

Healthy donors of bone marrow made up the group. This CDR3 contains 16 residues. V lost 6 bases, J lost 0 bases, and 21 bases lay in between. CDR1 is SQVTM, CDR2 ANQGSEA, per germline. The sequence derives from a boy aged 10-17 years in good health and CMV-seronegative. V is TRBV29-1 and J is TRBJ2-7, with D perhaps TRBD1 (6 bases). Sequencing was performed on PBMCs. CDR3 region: CSVGPSTGLSSYEQYF. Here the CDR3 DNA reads TGCAGCGTCGGACCATCAACAGGGTTGAGCTCCTACGAGCAGTACTTC.